This T cell receptor (beta chain) stems from a study of T cells in localized non-small cell lung cancer. Study outcomes and limitations: In adjacent lung appeared a median around 59 of the top 100 tumor clones.

Profiling relied on immunoSEQ multiplex PCR, and the TCRdb table lists in-frame clones only, not all of them. Among fewer than 100,000 clones listed, roughly 87% were seen once. A word on this clone: What it recognizes is unknown.

Between the trimmed V and J ends, which lost 2 bases and 4 bases, there was a span of 13 bases. Germline V gene sequence: CDR1 SGDLS, CDR2 YYNGEE. CDR3 length: 14 amino acids. The starting material was peripheral blood, obtained before any cancer treatment. This sequence originates from a man between 35 and 75 years old with stage I squamous cell lung carcinoma. The chain joins TRBV9 to TRBJ2-7; D gene uncertain. The CDR3 nucleotides are TGTGCCAGCAGCGTCGGTCCAGATCTTTACGAGCAGTACTTC. It translates to CASSVGPDLYEQYF.